This entry lists 14 T cell receptor beta chains sequenced from one sample in a study of blood T cell repertoires in COVID-19. Data came from immunoSEQ multiplex PCR; TCRdb stores just in-frame clones and leaves some out. In the table there are 300,000 to 400,000 clones, 90% of which are singletons. The sequencing sample was made of PBMCs or T cells enriched from blood (not recorded which). The receptors stem from a young woman who had been exposed to COVID-19.

This rearrangement joins TRBV7-9 to TRBJ1-2; 8 bases are a match to TRBD1. The CDR3 sequence is 15 residues long. The germline gives CDR1 SEHNR, CDR2 FQNEAQ (reference sequence). With 6 bases clipped from V and 5 bases from J, the junction kept 11 bases outside the gene matches. CDR3 sequence (DNA): TGTGCCAGCAGATACCAGGGGGCCAGGAGTTATGGCTACACCTTC. It is translated as CASRYQGARSYGYTF.

This rearrangement joins TRBV7-9 to TRBJ1-5; TRBD1 agrees at 7 bases. Germline lookup yields CDR1 SEHNR and CDR2 FQNEAQ (reference sequence). The junction had 5 bases not matched to a gene; V was cut back by 5 bases and J by 1 base. CDR3 length equals 15 residues. The CDR3 bases are TGTGCCAGCAGCCCGAACAGGGGCAGCAATCAGCCCCAGCATTTT. This encodes CASSPNRGSNQPQHF.

This clone turned up a few times. The chain has TRBV2 and TRBJ1-2; 7 bases agree with TRBD1. V dropped 4 bases and J dropped 6; count of bases not matched to a gene: 11. CDR1 and CDR2 from the germline V gene are SNHLY and FYNNEI. The CDR3 has 15 residues. CDR3 in DNA: TGTGCCAGCAGTGCCGACAGGGCCATTAGGGATGGCTACACCTTC. This gives the protein CASSADRAIRDGYTF.

This clone was counted between two and nine times. One junction end does not reproduce the germline sequence, and a read error may be involved. The DNA for the CDR3 is TGTGCCAGCAGCGTAGATGGGGAGGGGCGCGGGGACTTC. The encoded protein is CASSVDGEGRGDF. The chain couples TRBV9 to TRBJ2-4; 7 positions match TRBD2. This CDR3 has 13 amino acids. The germline CDR1 and CDR2 sequences are SGDLS and YYNGEE.

The chain links TRBV3-1 (or the pseudogene TRBV3-2) to TRBJ1-4; D gene ambiguous. CDR1 and CDR2 from the germline V gene are LGHDT and YNNKEL (reference sequence). Trimming left V 8 bases short and J 13 bases short, with 11 bases between. The CDR3 is 10 amino acids. The CDR3 protein is CASPSLGLFF. Written as DNA, the CDR3 is TGTGCCAGCCCTAGCCTAGGACTGTTTTTT.

J is TRBJ1-2 and V is TRBV5-1; 7 bases are shared with TRBD1. The V gene's germline CDR1 is SGHRS and CDR2 YFSETQ. This CDR3 spans 14 amino acids. V was clipped by 5 bases and J by 8 bases; unmatched bases: 12. CDR3 nucleotide sequence: TGCGCCAGCAGACAACCCGACAGGGAACTAGGCTACACCTTC. Translating it yields CASRQPDRELGYTF.

CDR3 nucleotide sequence: TGTGCCAGCAGCTTAGAGGTACAGGGAATGTACGAGCAGTACTTC. Protein sequence: CASSLEVQGMYEQYF. V gene TRBV7-9 combines with J gene TRBJ2-7; the D gene is possibly TRBD1 (6 bases). V was trimmed by 1 base and J by 4 bases, leaving 14 bases between them. The CDR3 covers 15 residues. Germline V gene lookup returns CDR1 SEHNR and CDR2 FQNEAQ (reference sequence).

The rearrangement uses TRBV7-2 and TRBJ2-7, with D possibly TRBD2 on 6 matching bases. Germline assignment: CDR1 SGHTA and CDR2 FQGNSA. Trimming stripped 3 bases from V and 0 bases from J, with 12 bases between. This CDR3 has 15 amino acids. DNA of the CDR3: TGTGCCAGCAGCTTTACTAGCTCGAGCTCCTACGAGCAGTACTTC. Protein: CASSFTSSSSYEQYF.

The chain employs TRBV12-5 and TRBJ1-4; a possible D gene is TRBD1 (5 bases). This CDR3 has 13 amino acids. Germline CDR1 and CDR2: LGHNT and FRNRAP. V lost 1 base to trimming and J lost 7 bases, with 7 bases between them. The CDR3 region has the DNA TGTGCTAGTGGTTTGGCGGGGGTTGAAAAACTGTTTTTT. This encodes CASGLAGVEKLFF. The full variable domain, with the rest looked up from reference TRBV12-5 and TRBJ1-4, is DARVTQTPRHKVTEMGQEVTMRCQPILGHNTVFWYRQTMMQGLELLAYFRNRAPLDDSGMPKDRFSAEMPDATLATLKIQPSEPRDSAVYFCASGLAGVEKLFFGSGTQLSVL.

This sequence joins TRBV18 and TRBJ1-2; 8 bases are a match to TRBD1. The CDR3 loop spans 14 amino acids. Germline V gene lookup returns CDR1 KGHSH and CDR2 LQKENI. V lost 3 bases and J lost 4; bases outside the gene matches: 4. The CDR3 loop is CASSPDRGPYGYTF. CDR3 in DNA: TGTGCCAGCTCACCTGACAGGGGCCCCTATGGCTACACCTTC.

This clone was seen a single time. DNA of the CDR3: TGTGCCAGCAGCAAAACACAGGGGGGGCCGGCTGAAGCTTTCTTT. Its translation is CASSKTQGGPAEAFF. The chain joins TRBV7-9 to TRBJ1-1, with 8 bases fitting TRBD1. V gave up 5 bases and J gave up 6 bases; unmatched junction bases: 11. This CDR3 contains 15 residues. Looked up from germline, CDR1 is SEHNR and CDR2 is FQNEAQ (reference sequence).

The V call is TRBV12-3 or TRBV12-4, the J call TRBJ2-3, with no clear D. V lost 6 bases, J lost 6 bases, and 10 bases lay in between. The CDR3 extends over 12 amino acids. The CDR3 nucleotides read TGTGCCAGCAGGCGAGAGATGGATACGCAGTATTTT. This encodes CASRREMDTQYF.

This clone appeared once. The rearrangement uses TRBV5-5 and TRBJ2-5, with 8 bases aligning to TRBD1. The length of the CDR3 is 16 residues. The J segment lost 4 bases and the V segment lost 3 bases, leaving 11 bases of the junction unmatched. Germline CDR1 is SGHKS and CDR2 is YYEKEE (reference sequence). This CDR3 is CASSWLPGQGLETQYF. CDR3 nucleotide sequence: TGTGCCAGCAGCTGGCTCCCAGGACAGGGTCTAGAGACCCAGTACTTC.

This chain connects TRBV2 to TRBJ2-3; unclear D gene. Germline assignment: CDR1 SNHLY and CDR2 FYNNEI. There are 12 residues in the CDR3. V was shortened by 3 bases and J by 5 bases, with 6 bases between the two germline ends. CDR3 residues: CASSDRVDTQYF. The DNA for the CDR3 is TGTGCCAGCAGTGACCGTGTAGATACGCAGTATTTT.